This T cell receptor (beta chain) was documented in a study of graft-versus-host responses after intestinal transplantation. Overall study context: In this cohort, recipients had multivisceral, liver-intestinal, or isolated intestinal transplants. Induction with anti-thymocyte globulin, then tacrolimus and steroids for roughly three years, was given to all recipients.

Assay used: immunoSEQ multiplex PCR; TCRdb lists only in-frame clones, some missing. The data hold some 39,000 clones, with 93% observed a single time. Germline lookup yields CDR1 SGHKS and CDR2 YYEKEE (reference sequence). The CDR3 length is 14 residues. V shed 3 bases and J 4 bases; nucleotides not matched to a gene: 4. General study findings and limits: GvH clone levels peaked in circulation, and this peak was associated with early post-transplant HvG declines. Individuals carrying graft-donor T cell macrochimerism showed high graft-versus-host to host-versus-graft clonal ratios in allografts.

Notes on this clone: The antigen is not known.

The sequencing here drew on PBMCs, taken nearly 750 days after intestinal transplantation. The receptor comes from a human patient who received an intestinal transplant, so some T cells may come from the graft donor. V is TRBV5-5 and J is TRBJ1-3, with 7 bases that match TRBD1. Here the CDR3 DNA reads TGTGCCAGCAGCTGGACAGGTACGGGAAACACCATATATTTT. Residues: CASSWTGTGNTIYF.